The clone carrying this TCR beta chain was observed once. The antigen is unknown. Being one base from a much bigger clone, this may be a read error. The method was immunoSEQ multiplex PCR; TCRdb's version includes in-frame clones alone and lacks a portion of them. The table records 130,000 to 150,000 clones, roughly nine tenths of them present only once. This specimen belongs to a study of T cell responses to AZD1222 COVID-19 vaccine. Study-level points and caveats: The repertoires were collected only after the peak T cell response. Among the donors, most were white British and more were female, and clonal diversity was possibly underestimated.

CDR3 length equals 13 residues. CDR1 SNHLY and CDR2 FYNNEI come from the germline V gene. V dropped 8 bases and J dropped 6 bases, with 16 bases sitting between them. The TCR comes from an adult who received the AZD1222 COVID-19 vaccine. This chain connects TRBV2 to TRBJ1-1, with D unclear. Sequences were derived from peripheral blood, sampled 28 days after the second AZD1222 dose. The CDR3 here is CASGTSAPAEAFF. The CDR3 DNA sequence: TGTGCCAGCGGAACGTCCGCCCCCGCTGAAGCTTTCTTT.